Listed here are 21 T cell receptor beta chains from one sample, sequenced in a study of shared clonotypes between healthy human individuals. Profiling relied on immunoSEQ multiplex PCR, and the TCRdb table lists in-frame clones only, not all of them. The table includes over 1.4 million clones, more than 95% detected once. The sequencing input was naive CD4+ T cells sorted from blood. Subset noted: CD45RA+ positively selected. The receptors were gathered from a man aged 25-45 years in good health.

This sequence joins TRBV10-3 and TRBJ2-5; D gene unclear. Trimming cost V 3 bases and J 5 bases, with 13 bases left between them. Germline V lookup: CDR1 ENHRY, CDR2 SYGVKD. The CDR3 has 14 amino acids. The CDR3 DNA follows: TGTGCCATCAGTGACAGACAACCCTGGGAGACCCAGTACTTC. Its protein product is CAISDRQPWETQYF.

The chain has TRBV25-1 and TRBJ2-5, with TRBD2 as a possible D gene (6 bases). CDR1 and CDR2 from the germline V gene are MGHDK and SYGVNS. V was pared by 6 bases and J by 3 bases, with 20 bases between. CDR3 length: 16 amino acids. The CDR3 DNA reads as TGTGCCAGCAGCGCCGCCCCCCCCAGGGAGGAAGAGACCCAGTACTTC. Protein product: CASSAAPPREEETQYF.

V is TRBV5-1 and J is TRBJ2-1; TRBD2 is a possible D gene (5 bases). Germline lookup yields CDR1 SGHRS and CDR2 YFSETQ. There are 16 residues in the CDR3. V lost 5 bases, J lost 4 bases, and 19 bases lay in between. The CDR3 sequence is CASRAVEGWVYNEQFF. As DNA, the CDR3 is TGCGCCAGCAGGGCGGTAGAGGGATGGGTTTACAATGAGCAGTTCTTC.

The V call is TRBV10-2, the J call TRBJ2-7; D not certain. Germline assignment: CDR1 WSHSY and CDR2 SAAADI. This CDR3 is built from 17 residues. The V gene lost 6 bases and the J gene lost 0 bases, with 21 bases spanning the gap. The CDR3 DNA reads TGCGCCAGCAGGACCCTTGGGTCAGTAAACGGCTCCTACGAGCAGTACTTC. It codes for CASRTLGSVNGSYEQYF.

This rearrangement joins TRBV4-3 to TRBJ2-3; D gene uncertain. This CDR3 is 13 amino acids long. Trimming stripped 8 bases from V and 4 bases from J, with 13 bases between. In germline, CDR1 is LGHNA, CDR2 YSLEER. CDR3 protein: CASGKKVPDTQYF. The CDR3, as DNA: TGCGCCAGCGGGAAGAAGGTACCAGATACGCAGTATTTT.

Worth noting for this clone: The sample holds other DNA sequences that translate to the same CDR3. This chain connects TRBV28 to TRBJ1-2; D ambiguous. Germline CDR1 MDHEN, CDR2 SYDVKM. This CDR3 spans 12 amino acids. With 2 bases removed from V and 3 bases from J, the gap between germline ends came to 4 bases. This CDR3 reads CASSLGDYGYTF. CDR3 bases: TGTGCCAGCAGTTTAGGGGACTATGGCTACACCTTC.

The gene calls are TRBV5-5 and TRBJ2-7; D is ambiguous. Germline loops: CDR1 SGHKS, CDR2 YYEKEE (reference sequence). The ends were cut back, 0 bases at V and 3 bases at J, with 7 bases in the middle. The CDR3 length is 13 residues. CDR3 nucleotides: TGTGCCAGCAGCTTGGAAAGCAGCTACGAGCAGTACTTC. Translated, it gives CASSLESSYEQYF.

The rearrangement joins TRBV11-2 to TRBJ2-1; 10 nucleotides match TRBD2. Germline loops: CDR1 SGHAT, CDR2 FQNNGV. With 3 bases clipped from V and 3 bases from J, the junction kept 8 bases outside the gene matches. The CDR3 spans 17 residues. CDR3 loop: CASSFPRAGGFYNEQFF. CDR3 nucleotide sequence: TGTGCCAGCAGCTTTCCTCGAGCGGGAGGGTTCTACAATGAGCAGTTCTTC.

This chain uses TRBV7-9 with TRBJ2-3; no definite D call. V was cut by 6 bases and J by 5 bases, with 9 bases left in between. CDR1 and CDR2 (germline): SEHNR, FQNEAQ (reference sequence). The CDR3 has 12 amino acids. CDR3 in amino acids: CASSSPGDTQYF. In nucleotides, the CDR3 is TGTGCCAGCAGTTCCCCGGGAGATACGCAGTATTTT.

DNA for the CDR3: TGTGCCAGCAGTTTAGAGGGCGGGAGGGGCGAGCAGTACTTC. It translates to CASSLEGGRGEQYF. The chain employs TRBV27 and TRBJ2-7; 9 nucleotides align to TRBD2. The CDR3 is made up of 14 amino acids. Germline lookup yields CDR1 MNHEY and CDR2 SMNVEV (reference sequence). The junction had 5 bases not matched to a gene; V was cut back by 2 bases and J by 6 bases.

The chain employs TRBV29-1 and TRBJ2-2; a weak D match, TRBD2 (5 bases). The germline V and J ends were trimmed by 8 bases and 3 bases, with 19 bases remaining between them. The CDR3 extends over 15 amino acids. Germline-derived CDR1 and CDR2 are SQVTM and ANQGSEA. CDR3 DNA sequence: TGCAGCATGAGGGTGACCGGCCAGGACACCGGGGAGCTGTTTTTT. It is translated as CSMRVTGQDTGELFF.

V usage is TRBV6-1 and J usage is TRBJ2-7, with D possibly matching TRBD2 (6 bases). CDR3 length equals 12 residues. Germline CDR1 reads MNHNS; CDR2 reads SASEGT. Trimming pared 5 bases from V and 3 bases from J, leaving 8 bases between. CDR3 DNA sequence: TGTGCCAGCAGTCGGGAGTACTACGAGCAGTACTTC. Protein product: CASSREYYEQYF.

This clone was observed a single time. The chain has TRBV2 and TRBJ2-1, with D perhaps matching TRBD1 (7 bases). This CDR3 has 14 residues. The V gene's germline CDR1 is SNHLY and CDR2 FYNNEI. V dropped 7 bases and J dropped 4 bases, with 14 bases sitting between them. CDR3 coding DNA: TGTGCCAGCAACACAGGGGACTCTTACAATGAGCAGTTCTTC. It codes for CASNTGDSYNEQFF.

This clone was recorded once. The CDR3 spells CASSQGPATSGSIYEQYF. The CDR3, as DNA: TGCGCCAGCAGCCAAGGGCCGGCTACTAGCGGGAGTATCTACGAGCAGTACTTC. The chain has TRBV4-3 and TRBJ2-7, with 11 nucleotides matching TRBD2. Germline-derived CDR1 and CDR2 are LGHNA and YSLEER. V lost 1 base to trimming and J lost 3 bases; unmatched junction nucleotides: 11. The CDR3 covers 18 residues.

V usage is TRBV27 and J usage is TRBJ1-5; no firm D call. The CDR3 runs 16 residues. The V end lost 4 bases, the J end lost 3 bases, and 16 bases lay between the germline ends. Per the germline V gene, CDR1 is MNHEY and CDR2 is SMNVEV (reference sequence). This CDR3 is CASSSFLAGINQPQHF. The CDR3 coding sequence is TGTGCCAGCAGTTCCTTTCTTGCCGGCATCAATCAGCCCCAGCATTTT.

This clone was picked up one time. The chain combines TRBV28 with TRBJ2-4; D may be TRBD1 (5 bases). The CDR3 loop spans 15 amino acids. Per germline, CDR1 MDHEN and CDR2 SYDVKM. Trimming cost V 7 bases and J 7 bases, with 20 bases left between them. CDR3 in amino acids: CASKPGPHGSNIQYF. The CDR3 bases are TGTGCCAGCAAACCAGGGCCTCACGGCTCTAACATTCAGTACTTC.

The CDR3 DNA reads TGTGCCAGCAGTTTTGGACAGGGGAAATACGAGCAGTACTTC. It specifies CASSFGQGKYEQYF. V usage is TRBV6-1 and J usage is TRBJ2-7; 9 bases map to TRBD1. Per germline, CDR1 MNHNS and CDR2 SASEGT. The ends lost 5 bases at V and 4 bases at J; junction bases unmatched: 6. The CDR3 sequence is 14 residues long.

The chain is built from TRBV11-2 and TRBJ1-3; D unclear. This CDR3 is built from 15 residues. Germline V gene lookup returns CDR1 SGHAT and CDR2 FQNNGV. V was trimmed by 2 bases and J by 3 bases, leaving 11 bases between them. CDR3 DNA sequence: TGTGCCAGCAGCTTACGAGGGAATGATGGAAACACCATATATTTT. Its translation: CASSLRGNDGNTIYF. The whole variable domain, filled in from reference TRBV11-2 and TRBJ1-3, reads EAGVAQSPRYKIIEKRQSVAFWCNPISGHATLYWYQQILGQGPKLLIQFQNNGVVDDSQLPKDRFSAERLKGVDSTLKIQPAKLEDSAVYLCASSLRGNDGNTIYFGEGSWLTVV.

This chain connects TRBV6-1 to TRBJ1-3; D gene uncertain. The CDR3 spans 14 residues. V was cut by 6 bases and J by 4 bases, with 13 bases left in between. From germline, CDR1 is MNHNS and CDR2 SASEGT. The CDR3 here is CASRISGSGNTIYF. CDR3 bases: TGTGCCAGCAGGATCTCGGGATCGGGAAACACCATATATTTT.

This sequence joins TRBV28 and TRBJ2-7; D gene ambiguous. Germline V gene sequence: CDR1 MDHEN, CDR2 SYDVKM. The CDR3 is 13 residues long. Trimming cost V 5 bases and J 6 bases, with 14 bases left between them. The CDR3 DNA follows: TGTGCCAGCAGTCGTGGTCTACCCCTCGAGCAGTACTTC. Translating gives CASSRGLPLEQYF.

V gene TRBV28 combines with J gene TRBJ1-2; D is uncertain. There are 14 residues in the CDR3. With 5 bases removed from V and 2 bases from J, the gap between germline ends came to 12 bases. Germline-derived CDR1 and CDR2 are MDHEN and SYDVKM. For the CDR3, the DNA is TGTGCCAGCAGTCGACTCGAAGAAAACTATGGCTACACCTTC. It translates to CASSRLEENYGYTF.